One sample yielded the 13 T cell receptor beta chains listed below, sequenced in a study of T cells after yellow fever vaccination. MiXCR, applied by TCRdb to the 5' RACE reads, yields one record per CDR3 protein. The sample shows about 360,000 distinct CDR3 sequences, around 6.5% of them seen only once. Source: PBMCs, taken 5 days after the yellow fever booster vaccination. Source of these receptors: a man aged 25 to 40 who received the YFV17D yellow fever vaccine.

On this clonotype: Possible read error: a much larger clone is one base away. V gene TRBV29-1 combines with J gene TRBJ2-1, with unresolved D. This CDR3 comprises 10 residues. The V gene's germline CDR1 is SQVTM and CDR2 ANQGSEA. For the CDR3, the DNA is TGCGGCGTTTCTAACAATGAGCAGTTCTTC. As protein: CGVSNNEQFF.

This clonotype was observed many times. V and J are TRBV4-2 and TRBJ2-3; D is perhaps TRBD1 (6 bases). V lost 6 bases, J lost 6 bases, and 25 bases lay in between. The CDR3 sequence is 17 residues long. Germline V gene sequence: CDR1 LGHNA, CDR2 YNFKEQ. The CDR3 sequence: CASSTSSRTGRTDTQYF. CDR3 sequence (DNA): TGTGCCAGCAGTACCTCTTCCCGCACAGGGCGAACTGATACGCAGTATTTT.

This clonotype showed up many times. The chain combines TRBV5-1 with TRBJ2-1; 9 nucleotides agree with TRBD1. The CDR3 length is 15 residues. Trimming removed 0 bases from V and 8 bases from J; junction bases left unmatched: 6. Germline CDR1 and CDR2: SGHRS and YFSETQ. CDR3 region: CASSLGDRAGDEQFF. Here the CDR3 DNA reads TGCGCCAGCAGCTTGGGGGACAGGGCCGGCGATGAGCAGTTCTTC.

This clonotype was counted at least ten times. This chain joins TRBV2 and TRBJ2-3, with 9 bases matching TRBD2. The CDR3 length is 16 residues. From germline, CDR1 is SNHLY and CDR2 FYNNEI. V lost 6 bases and J lost 3; bases outside the gene matches: 10. CDR3 residues: CASRGGLAGPTDTQYF. CDR3 DNA sequence: TGTGCCAGCAGGGGGGGGCTAGCGGGACCTACAGATACGCAGTATTTT. Drawing the rest from reference TRBV2 and TRBJ2-3, the complete variable domain is EPEVTQTPSHQVTQMGQEVILRCVPISNHLYFYWYRQILGQKVEFLVSFYNNEISEKSEIFDDQFSVERPDGSNFTLKIRSTKLEDSAMYFCASRGGLAGPTDTQYFGPGTRLTVL.

There are many counts of this clonotype. CDR3 region: CASSEGMNTEAFF. The CDR3 bases are TGTGCCAGCAGTGAAGGAATGAACACTGAAGCTTTCTTT. V usage is TRBV2 and J usage is TRBJ1-1; D unclear. The CDR3 has 13 amino acids. CDR1 is SNHLY, CDR2 FYNNEI, per germline. The germline V and J ends were trimmed by 1 base and 0 bases, with 3 bases remaining between them. Based on the CDR3 plus reference TRBV2 and TRBJ1-1, the full variable domain is EPEVTQTPSHQVTQMGQEVILRCVPISNHLYFYWYRQILGQKVEFLVSFYNNEISEKSEIFDDQFSVERPDGSNFTLKIRSTKLEDSAMYFCASSEGMNTEAFFGQGTRLTVV.

This clonotype was seen at least ten times. The genes are TRBV11-2 and TRBJ2-5; no reliable D call. Trimming cost V 3 bases and J 5 bases, with 4 bases left between them. The CDR3 consists of 11 residues. Germline assignment: CDR1 SGHAT and CDR2 FQNNGV. CDR3: CASSFTETQYF. The CDR3 DNA reads TGTGCCAGCAGCTTTACCGAGACCCAGTACTTC.

This clonotype came up many times. The chain recombines TRBV11-1 with TRBJ2-4; TRBD2 is a possible D gene (6 bases). V was cut by 5 bases and J by 1 base, with 24 bases left in between. Germline CDR1 is SGHAT and CDR2 is FQDESV (reference sequence). The CDR3 loop spans 19 amino acids. CDR3 sequence: CASSHGGAGTSGAKNIQYF. The DNA for the CDR3 is TGTGCCAGCAGCCATGGCGGTGCCGGGACTTCGGGGGCCAAAAACATTCAGTACTTC.

This clonotype turned up a few times. The chain carries TRBV5-1 and TRBJ2-7; D unresolved. The CDR3 totals 15 residues. V lost 4 bases to trimming and J lost 0 bases, with 14 bases between them. Germline CDR1 and CDR2: SGHRS and YFSETQ. Here the CDR3 reads CASSPFARSSYEQYF. In nucleotides, the CDR3 is TGCGCCAGCAGCCCCTTCGCCCGGAGCTCCTACGAGCAGTACTTC.

V gene TRBV27 combines with J gene TRBJ2-1; the match to TRBD1 covers 7 bases. The CDR3 is 12 amino acids. J was trimmed by 5 bases and V by 8 bases; bases with no gene match: 3. Germline V CDR1 and CDR2: MNHEY, SMNVEV (reference sequence). The CDR3 sequence: CASVTGNNEQFF. The CDR3 DNA sequence: TGTGCCAGCGTGACAGGGAACAATGAGCAGTTCTTC.

This clonotype was counted many times. J is TRBJ2-3 and V is TRBV12-3 or TRBV12-4, with D maybe TRBD1 (5 bases). CDR3 length: 12 amino acids. V gave up 6 bases and J gave up 3 bases, with 7 bases separating them. The CDR3 DNA follows: TGTGCCAGCAGCCGACAGACAGATACGCAGTATTTT. Encoded protein: CASSRQTDTQYF.

This clonotype was seen at least ten times. The CDR3 loop reads CASSVETSAGDYHEQFF. The CDR3 nucleotides read TGTGCCAGCAGCGTAGAAACCTCGGCGGGAGATTACCATGAGCAGTTCTTC. The chain recombines TRBV9 with TRBJ2-1, with TRBD2 matching 7 bases. The CDR3 has 17 residues. CDR1 and CDR2 (germline): SGDLS, YYNGEE. V lost 0 bases and J lost 8; bases outside the gene matches: 14.

This clonotype was recorded many times. The chain joins TRBV24-1 to TRBJ2-3; D remains unclear. The ends were cut back, 4 bases at V and 6 bases at J, with 7 bases in the middle. Germline V gene data show CDR1 as KGHDR and CDR2 as SFDVKD. The CDR3 is 12 residues long. The CDR3 is CATSETADTQYF. In nucleotides, the CDR3 is TGTGCCACCAGTGAGACGGCTGATACGCAGTATTTT.

The chain links TRBV7-2 to TRBJ2-7; the D gene is possibly TRBD2 (5 bases). The CDR3 is made up of 15 amino acids. V was cut by 5 bases and J by 2 bases, with 16 bases left in between. Germline loops: CDR1 SGHTA, CDR2 FQGNSA. DNA of the CDR3: TGTGCCAGCAGCCCCAGCGGCCTAGCCCCCTACGAGCAGTACTTC. Translating it yields CASSPSGLAPYEQYF.